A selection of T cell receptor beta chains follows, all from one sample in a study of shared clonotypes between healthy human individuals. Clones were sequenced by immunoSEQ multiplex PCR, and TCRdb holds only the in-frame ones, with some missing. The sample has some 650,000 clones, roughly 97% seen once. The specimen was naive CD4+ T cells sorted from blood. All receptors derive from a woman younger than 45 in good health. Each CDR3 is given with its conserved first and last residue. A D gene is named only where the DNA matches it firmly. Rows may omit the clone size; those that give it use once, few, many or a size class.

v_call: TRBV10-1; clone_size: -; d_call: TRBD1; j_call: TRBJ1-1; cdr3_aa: CASSESRGLPTEAFF; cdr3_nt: TGCGCCAGCAGTGAGTCCAGGGGGCTACCGACTGAAGCTTTCTTT
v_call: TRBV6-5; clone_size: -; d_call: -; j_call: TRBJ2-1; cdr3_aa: CASQVRNYNEQFF; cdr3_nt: TGTGCCAGCCAGGTCAGGAACTACAATGAGCAGTTCTTC
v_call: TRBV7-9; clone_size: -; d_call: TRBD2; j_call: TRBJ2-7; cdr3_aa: CASSFGGGDYEQYF; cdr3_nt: TGTGCCAGCAGCTTTGGCGGGGGAGACTACGAGCAGTACTTC
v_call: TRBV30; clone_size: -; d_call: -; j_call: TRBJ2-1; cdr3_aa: CAWSVQGADYSEQFF; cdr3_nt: TGTGCCTGGAGTGTACAAGGGGCTGATTACAGTGAGCAGTTCTTC
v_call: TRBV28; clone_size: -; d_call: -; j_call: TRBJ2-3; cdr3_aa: CASKGGLGSTDTQYF; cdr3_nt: TGTGCCAGTAAAGGGGGTCTTGGGAGCACAGATACGCAGTATTTT
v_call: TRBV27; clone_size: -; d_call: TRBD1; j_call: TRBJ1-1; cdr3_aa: CASSKGQGNTEAFF; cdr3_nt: TGTGCCAGCAGCAAAGGACAGGGAAACACTGAAGCTTTCTTT
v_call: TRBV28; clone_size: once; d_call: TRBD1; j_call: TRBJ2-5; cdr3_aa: CASSRPGQGTRQYF; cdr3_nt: TGTGCCAGCAGCCGACCGGGACAGGGGACAAGGCAGTACTTC
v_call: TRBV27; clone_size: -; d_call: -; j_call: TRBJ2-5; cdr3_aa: CASSSVFQETQYF; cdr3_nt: TGTGCCAGCAGTTCAGTGTTCCAAGAGACCCAGTACTTC
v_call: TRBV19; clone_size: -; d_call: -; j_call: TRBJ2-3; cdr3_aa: CASSIVGAFSGTDTQYF; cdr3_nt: TGTGCCAGTAGTATTGTCGGCGCCTTCTCTGGCACAGATACGCAGTATTTT
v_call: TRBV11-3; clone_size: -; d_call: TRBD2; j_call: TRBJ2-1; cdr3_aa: CASSLVFATSGNEQFF; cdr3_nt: TGTGCCAGCAGCTTAGTCTTCGCGACTAGCGGTAATGAGCAGTTCTTC
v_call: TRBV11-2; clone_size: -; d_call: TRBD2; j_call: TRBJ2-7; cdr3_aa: CASSFSTTAGAREQYF; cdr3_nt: TGTGCCAGCAGCTTTTCCACCACAGCGGGAGCGAGAGAGCAGTACTTC
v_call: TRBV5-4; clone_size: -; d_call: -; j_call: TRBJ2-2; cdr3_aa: CASSQRQAYTGELFF; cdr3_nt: TGTGCCAGCAGCCAAAGACAGGCCTACACCGGGGAGCTGTTTTTT
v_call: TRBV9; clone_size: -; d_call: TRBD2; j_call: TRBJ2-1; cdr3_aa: CASSVDSGAGGEQFF; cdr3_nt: TGTGCCAGCAGCGTAGATAGCGGGGCCGGGGGTGAGCAGTTCTTC
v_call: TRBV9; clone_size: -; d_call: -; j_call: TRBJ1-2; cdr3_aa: CASSGSKRGLDSHRINYGYTF; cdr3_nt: TGTGCCAGCAGCGGGAGTAAAAGAGGGTTGGACAGCCACAGGATTAACTATGGCTACACCTTC
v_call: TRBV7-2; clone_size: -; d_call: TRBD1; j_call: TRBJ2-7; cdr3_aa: CASSSYRGEQYF; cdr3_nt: TGTGCCAGCAGCTCGTACAGGGGCGAGCAGTACTTC
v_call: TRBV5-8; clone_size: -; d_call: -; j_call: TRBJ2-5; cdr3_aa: CASSLQGQETQYF; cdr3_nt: TGTGCCAGCAGCTTACAGGGACAAGAGACCCAGTACTTC
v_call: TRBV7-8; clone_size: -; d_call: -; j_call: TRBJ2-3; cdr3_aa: CASSLIDGTDTQYF; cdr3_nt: TGTGCCAGCAGCTTAATAGACGGCACAGATACGCAGTATTTT
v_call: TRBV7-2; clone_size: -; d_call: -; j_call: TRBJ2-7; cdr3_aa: CASSRKGPSYEQYF; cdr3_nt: TGTGCCAGCAGTCGCAAGGGTCCCTCCTACGAGCAGTACTTC
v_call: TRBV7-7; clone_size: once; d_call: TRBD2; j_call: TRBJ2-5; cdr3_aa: CASSTEGLAQRTQYF; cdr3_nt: TGTGCCAGCAGCACAGAGGGACTAGCCCAGAGAACCCAGTACTTC
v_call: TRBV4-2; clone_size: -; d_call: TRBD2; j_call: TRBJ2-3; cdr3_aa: CASSQGYRTSGTDTQYF; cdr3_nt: TGTGCCAGCAGCCAAGGGTACCGGACTAGCGGCACAGATACGCAGTATTTT
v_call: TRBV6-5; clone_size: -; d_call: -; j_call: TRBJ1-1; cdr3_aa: CASARQENTEAFF; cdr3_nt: TGTGCCAGCGCCAGACAGGAGAACACTGAAGCTTTCTTT
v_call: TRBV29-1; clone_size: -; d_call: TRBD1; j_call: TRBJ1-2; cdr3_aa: CSAYAFSPGQYEPYGYTF; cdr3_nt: TGCAGCGCATACGCATTCTCCCCGGGACAGTATGAACCCTATGGCTACACCTTC
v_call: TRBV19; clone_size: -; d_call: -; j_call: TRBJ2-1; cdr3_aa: CASSIGAGYSYNEQFF; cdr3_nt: TGTGCCAGTAGTATCGGGGCGGGCTATTCCTACAATGAGCAGTTCTTC
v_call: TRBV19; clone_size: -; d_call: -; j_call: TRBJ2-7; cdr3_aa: CASSITGLPYEQYF; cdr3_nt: TGTGCCAGTAGTATTACGGGACTTCCCTACGAGCAGTACTTC
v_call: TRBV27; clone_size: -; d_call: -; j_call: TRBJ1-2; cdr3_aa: CASSPLPSFYGYTF; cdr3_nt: TGTGCCAGCAGTCCCCTACCGTCGTTCTATGGCTACACCTTC
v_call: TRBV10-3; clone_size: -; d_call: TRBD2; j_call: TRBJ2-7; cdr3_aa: CAISESGTSGRGSYEQYF; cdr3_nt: TGTGCCATCAGTGAGTCTGGTACTAGCGGGAGAGGTTCCTACGAGCAGTACTTC
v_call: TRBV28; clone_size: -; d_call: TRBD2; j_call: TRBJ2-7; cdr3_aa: CASSRLAGGARQYF; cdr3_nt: TGTGCCAGCAGCCGACTAGCGGGAGGCGCTCGGCAGTACTTC
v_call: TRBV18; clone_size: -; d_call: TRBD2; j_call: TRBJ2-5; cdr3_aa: CASSPVRGLAYQETQYF; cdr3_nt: TGTGCCAGCTCACCAGTCCGAGGACTAGCGTACCAAGAGACCCAGTACTTC
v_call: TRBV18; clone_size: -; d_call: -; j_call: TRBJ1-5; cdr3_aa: CASSPQGGSNQPQHF; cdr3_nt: TGTGCCAGCTCACCACAAGGGGGGAGCAATCAGCCCCAGCATTTT
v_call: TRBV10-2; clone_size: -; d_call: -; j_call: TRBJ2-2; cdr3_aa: CASSESRGRSRPTETGELFF; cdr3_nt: TGCGCCAGCAGTGAGTCCAGGGGAAGGTCCCGCCCCACCGAAACCGGGGAGCTGTTTTTT
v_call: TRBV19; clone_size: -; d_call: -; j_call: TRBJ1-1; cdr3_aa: CASSISAWTEAFF; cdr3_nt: TGTGCCAGTAGTATTTCGGCCTGGACTGAAGCTTTCTTT
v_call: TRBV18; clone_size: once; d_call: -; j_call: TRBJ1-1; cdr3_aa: CASSPLSRSEAFF; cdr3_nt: TGTGCCAGCTCACCACTCTCCCGCAGTGAAGCTTTCTTT
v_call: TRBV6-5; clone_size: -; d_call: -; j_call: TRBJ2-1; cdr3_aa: CASRTRPGFYNEQFF; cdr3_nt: TGTGCCAGCAGAACACGCCCGGGATTCTACAATGAGCAATTCTTC
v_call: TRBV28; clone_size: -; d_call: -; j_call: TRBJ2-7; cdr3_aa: CASSSPGTPEYEQYF; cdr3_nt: TGTGCCAGCAGTTCCCCAGGAACCCCCGAGTACGAGCAGTACTTC
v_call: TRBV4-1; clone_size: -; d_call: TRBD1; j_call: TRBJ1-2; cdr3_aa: CASSQGQGVASGYTF; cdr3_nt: TGCGCCAGCAGCCAAGGACAGGGAGTGGCTTCGGGCTACACCTTC
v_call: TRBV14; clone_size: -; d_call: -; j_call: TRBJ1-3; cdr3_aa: CASSQEPLLGGNTIYF; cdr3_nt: TGTGCCAGCAGCCAAGAACCTCTTTTAGGTGGAAACACCATATATTTT
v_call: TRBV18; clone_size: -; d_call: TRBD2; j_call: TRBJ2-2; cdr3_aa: CASSPRSGSGTGELFF; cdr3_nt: TGTGCCAGCTCACCTCGTAGCGGGAGTGGCACCGGGGAGCTGTTTTTT
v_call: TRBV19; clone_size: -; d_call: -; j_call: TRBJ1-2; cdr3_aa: CASSTSQGAGYGYTF; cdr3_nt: TGTGCCAGTAGTACATCACAGGGTGCTGGCTATGGCTACACCTTC
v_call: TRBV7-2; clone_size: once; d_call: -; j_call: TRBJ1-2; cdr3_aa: CASSLLGSGYQGGYTF; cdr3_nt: TGTGCCAGCAGCTTACTTGGGTCAGGGTATCAAGGTGGCTACACCTTC
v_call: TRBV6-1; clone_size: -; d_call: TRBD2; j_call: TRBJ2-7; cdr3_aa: CASSESSGLSYEQYF; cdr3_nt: TGTGCCAGCAGTGAGTCTAGCGGCCTCTCCTACGAGCAGTACTTC
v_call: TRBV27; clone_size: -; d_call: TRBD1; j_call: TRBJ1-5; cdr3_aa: CASSYRGPNQPQHF; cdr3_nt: TGTGCCAGCAGTTACAGGGGGCCGAATCAGCCCCAGCATTTT
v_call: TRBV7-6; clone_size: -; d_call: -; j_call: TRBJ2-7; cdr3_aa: CASSLVGRGSYEQYF; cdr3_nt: TGTGCCAGCAGCTTAGTCGGCAGGGGCTCCTACGAGCAGTACTTC
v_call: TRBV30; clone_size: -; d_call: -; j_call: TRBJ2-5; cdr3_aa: CAWSTAETQYF; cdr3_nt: TGTGCCTGGTCAACGGCAGAGACCCAGTACTTC
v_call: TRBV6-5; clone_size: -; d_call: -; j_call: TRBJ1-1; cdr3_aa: CASSTQVNTEAFF; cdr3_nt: TGTGCCAGCAGTACACAGGTTAACACTGAAGCTTTCTTT
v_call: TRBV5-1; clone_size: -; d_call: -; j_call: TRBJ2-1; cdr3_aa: CASSLDGGRSYNEQFF; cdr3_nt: TGCGCCAGCAGCTTGGATGGGGGGAGATCCTACAATGAGCAGTTCTTC
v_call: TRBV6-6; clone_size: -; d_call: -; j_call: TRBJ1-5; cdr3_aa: CASSSFQGNQPQHF; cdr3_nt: TGTGCCAGCAGTTCGTTTCAGGGGAATCAGCCCCAGCATTTT
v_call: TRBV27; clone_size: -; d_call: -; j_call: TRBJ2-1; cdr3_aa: CASSGRNFGNEQFF; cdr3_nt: TGTGCCAGCAGTGGACGGAACTTCGGCAATGAGCAGTTCTTC
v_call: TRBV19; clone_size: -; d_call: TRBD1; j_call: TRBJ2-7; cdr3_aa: CASSLGQGYEQYF; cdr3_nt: TGTGCCAGTAGTCTCGGACAGGGCTACGAGCAGTACTTC
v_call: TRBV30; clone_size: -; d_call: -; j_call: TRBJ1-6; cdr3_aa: CAWNPGYSPLHF; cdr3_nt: TGTGCCTGGAATCCGGGTTATTCACCCCTCCACTTT
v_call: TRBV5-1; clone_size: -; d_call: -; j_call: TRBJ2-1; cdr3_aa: CASSPLAGGVNEQFF; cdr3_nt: TGCGCCAGCAGTCCACTAGCCGGAGGAGTGAATGAGCAGTTCTTC